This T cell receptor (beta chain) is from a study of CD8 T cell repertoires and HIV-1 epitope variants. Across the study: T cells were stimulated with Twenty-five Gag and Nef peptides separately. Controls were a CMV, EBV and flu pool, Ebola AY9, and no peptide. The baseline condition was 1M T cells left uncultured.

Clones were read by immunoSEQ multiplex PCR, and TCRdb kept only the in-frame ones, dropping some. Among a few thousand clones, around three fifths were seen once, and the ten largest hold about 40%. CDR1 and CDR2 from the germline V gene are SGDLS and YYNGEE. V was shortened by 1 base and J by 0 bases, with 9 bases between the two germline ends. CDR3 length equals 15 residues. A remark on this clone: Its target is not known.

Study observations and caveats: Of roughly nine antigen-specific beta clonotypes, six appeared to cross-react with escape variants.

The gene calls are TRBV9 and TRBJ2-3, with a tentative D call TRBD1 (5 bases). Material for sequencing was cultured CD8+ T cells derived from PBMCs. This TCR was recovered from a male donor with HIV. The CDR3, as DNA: TGTGCCAGCAGCGTAAGACAGTCTAGCACAGATACGCAGTATTTT. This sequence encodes CASSVRQSSTDTQYF.